Listed here are 24 T cell receptor beta chains from one sample, sequenced in a study of cytomegalovirus exposure and HLA in healthy donors. Primers included in the PCR were 60 Vbeta and 13 Jbeta primers. The protocol was immunoSEQ multiplex PCR, while the TCRdb copy is restricted to in-frame clones and leaves out a portion. The repertoire holds fewer than 200,000 clones, about four fifths seen once, with about 0.77% in the top ten. Material: PBMCs. These receptors were collected from a woman younger than 35 in good health and CMV-seronegative.

The V and J genes are TRBV6-5 and TRBJ2-7, with D unresolved. Germline CDR1 MNHEY, CDR2 SVGAGI. V was cut by 5 bases and J by 5 bases, with 10 bases left in between. This CDR3 contains 12 residues. The CDR3 sequence: CASSNLPDEQYF. CDR3 DNA sequence: TGTGCCAGCAGTAACCTCCCGGACGAGCAGTACTTC.

The chain combines TRBV7-9 with TRBJ2-7, with TRBD1 as a possible D gene (6 bases). The V end was cut by 1 base, the J end by 0 bases, with 19 bases between. Per the germline V gene, CDR1 is SEHNR and CDR2 is FQNEAQ (reference sequence). This CDR3 has 18 residues. The CDR3 loop is CASSLGVLGQGTSYEQYF. The DNA for the CDR3 is TGTGCCAGCAGCTTAGGGGTGCTAGGGCAGGGGACCTCCTACGAGCAGTACTTC.

This clone has more than one count but fewer than ten. The chain joins TRBV5-6 to TRBJ2-2; 8 bases match TRBD1. V shed 0 bases, J shed 5 bases, and the junction held 6 bases outside the gene matches. The germline CDR1 and CDR2 sequences are SGHDT and YYEEEE. The CDR3 runs to 16 residues. The CDR3 region is CASSLERTGRTGELFF. CDR3 bases: TGTGCCAGCAGCTTGGAAAGGACAGGGCGGACCGGGGAGCTGTTTTTT.

The genes are TRBV2 and TRBJ1-6, with D perhaps TRBD1 (5 bases). Deletions cut 3 bases from V and 10 bases from J, with 7 bases between. Germline CDR1 SNHLY, CDR2 FYNNEI. The CDR3 contains 12 residues. Written as DNA, the CDR3 is TGTGCCAGCAGTGATCGGGGGTCACCCCTCCACTTT. The encoded protein is CASSDRGSPLHF. The entire variable domain, with the rest obtained from reference TRBV2 and TRBJ1-6, is as follows: EPEVTQTPSHQVTQMGQEVILRCVPISNHLYFYWYRQILGQKVEFLVSFYNNEISEKSEIFDDQFSVERPDGSNFTLKIRSTKLEDSAMYFCASSDRGSPLHFGNGTRLTVT.

The chain employs TRBV4-3 and TRBJ1-1, with a tentative D call TRBD1 (6 bases). The CDR3 covers 15 residues. CDR1 and CDR2 (germline): LGHNA, YSLEER. V gave up 5 bases and J gave up 5 bases, with 18 bases separating them. The CDR3 DNA sequence: TGCGCCAGCAGCACCTCGGCCAGGGGTAGGACTGAAGCTTTCTTT. It translates to CASSTSARGRTEAFF.

The chain is built from TRBV7-3 and TRBJ2-1, with TRBD2 identical over 7 bases. The V segment lost 3 bases and the J segment 8 bases; nucleotides outside the gene matches: 4. Germline V lookup: CDR1 SGHTA, CDR2 FQGTGA. This CDR3 contains 13 residues. The CDR3 here is CASSLGGTDEQFF. The CDR3, as DNA: TGTGCCAGCAGCTTGGGGGGGACGGATGAGCAGTTCTTC.

This clone was found a few times. The rearrangement links TRBV25-1 to TRBJ1-1, with no clear D. CDR1 is MGHDK, CDR2 SYGVNS, per germline. The CDR3 consists of 15 residues. V was pared by 1 base and J by 4 bases, with 13 bases between. The CDR3 region is CASSESDGRTTEAFF. CDR3 nucleotides: TGTGCCAGCAGTGAATCTGACGGGAGGACCACTGAAGCTTTCTTT. The variable domain in full, completed from reference TRBV25-1 and TRBJ1-1, reads EADIYQTPRYLVIGTGKKITLECSQTMGHDKMYWYQQDPGMELHLIHYSYGVNSTEKGDLSSESTVSRIRTEHFPLTLESARPSHTSQYLCASSESDGRTTEAFFGQGTRLTVV.

The CDR3 is CASSRRPAGGYNEQFF. The CDR3 nucleotides are TGTGCCAGCAGCCGTAGGCCAGCGGGAGGTTACAATGAGCAGTTCTTC. The chain uses TRBV7-3 and TRBJ2-1; 9 bases fit TRBD2. J lost 4 bases, V lost 5 bases, and 9 bases had no gene match. The CDR3 is 16 amino acids. CDR1 and CDR2 (germline): SGHTA, FQGTGA.

CDR3 region: CASSFRRGRSSYNEQFF. CDR3 in DNA: TGTGCCAGCAGCTTTAGGAGGGGCCGGAGCTCCTACAATGAGCAGTTCTTC. V and J are TRBV5-4 and TRBJ2-1; possible D gene TRBD2, 6 bases. V was clipped by 2 bases and J by 0 bases, with 15 bases between them. Germline values: CDR1 SGHNT, CDR2 YYREEE (reference sequence). There are 17 residues in the CDR3.

The V gene is TRBV27, the J gene TRBJ2-2, with TRBD1 identical over 10 bases. This CDR3 has 17 residues. The ends lost 5 bases at V and 5 bases at J; junction bases unmatched: 11. CDR1 is MNHEY, CDR2 SMNVEV, per germline (reference sequence). CDR3 sequence: CASSRGVGQGGTGELFF. Written as DNA, the CDR3 is TGTGCCAGCAGTCGGGGGGTCGGACAGGGGGGGACCGGGGAGCTGTTTTTT.

On this clone: At the DNA level, this CDR3 is encoded by other sequences in the same sample as well. The rearrangement uses TRBV6-1 and TRBJ1-2; no firm D call. V was cut by 3 bases and J by 1 base, with 24 bases left in between. The CDR3 is 19 residues long. Germline V lookup: CDR1 MNHNS, CDR2 SASEGT. The CDR3 reads CASSEDSINMDPLNYGYTF. CDR3 DNA sequence: TGTGCCAGCAGTGAGGACTCGATAAACATGGACCCACTTAACTATGGCTACACCTTC.

On this clone: A junction boundary mismatches the germline segment, possibly from a read error. The J gene is TRBJ2-2, the V gene TRBV11-3; 13 nucleotides agree with TRBD2. The CDR3 runs 20 residues. The germline gives CDR1 SGHNT, CDR2 YENEEA. This chain's CDR3 is CARSFRRGAGTSGIAGELFF. In nucleotides, the CDR3 is TGTGCCCGCAGCTTTAGAAGGGGGGCCGGGACTAGCGGGATAGCCGGGGAGCTGTTTTTT. Based on the CDR3 plus reference TRBV11-3 and TRBJ2-2, the full variable domain is EAGVVQSPRYKIIEKKQPVAFWCNPISGHNTLYWYLQNLGQGPELLIRYENEEAVDDSQLPKDRFSAERLKGVDSTLKIQPAELGDSAVYLCARSFRRGAGTSGIAGELFFGEGSRLTVL.

V and J are TRBV15 and TRBJ2-1, with 8 bases identical to TRBD1. V shed 5 bases, J shed 1 base, and the junction held 7 bases outside the gene matches. CDR1 is LNHNV and CDR2 is YYDKDF in the germline V gene (reference sequence). The CDR3 length is 16 residues. Here the CDR3 reads CATSPTGTGSYNEQFF. CDR3 bases: TGTGCCACCAGCCCTACCGGGACAGGATCCTACAATGAGCAGTTCTTC. Looking up the rest from reference TRBV15 and TRBJ2-1 gives the full variable domain: DAMVIQNPRYQVTQFGKPVTLSCSQTLNHNVMYWYQQKSSQAPKLLFHYYDKDFNNEADTPDNFQSRRPNTSFCFLDIRSPGLGDTAMYLCATSPTGTGSYNEQFFGPGTRLTVL.

V usage is TRBV11-2 and J usage is TRBJ2-7; D might be TRBD2 (5 bases). Germline assignment: CDR1 SGHAT and CDR2 FQNNGV. V lost 5 bases and J lost 2, with 16 bases in between. The CDR3 is 15 amino acids. In nucleotides, the CDR3 is TGTGCCAGCAGCACCTTAGTGTCCGGGACCTACGAGCAGTACTTC. Translation: CASSTLVSGTYEQYF.

This chain joins TRBV28 and TRBJ1-2; D may be TRBD1 (5 bases). Germline V gives CDR1 MDHEN, CDR2 SYDVKM. V lost 7 bases, J lost 8 bases, and 14 bases lay in between. The CDR3 consists of 12 residues. This CDR3 is CASTGVGLGYTF. The CDR3 coding sequence is TGTGCCAGCACGGGGGTGGGACTAGGCTACACCTTC.

This clone was observed a few times. This chain uses TRBV7-9 with TRBJ1-4; no firm D call. Trimming stripped 1 base from V and 5 bases from J, with 8 bases between. The CDR3 runs to 14 residues. CDR1 is SEHNR and CDR2 is FQNEAQ in the germline V gene (reference sequence). The CDR3 loop reads CASSLGEANEKLFF. The DNA for the CDR3 is TGTGCCAGCAGCTTAGGCGAGGCCAATGAAAAACTGTTTTTT.

The gene calls are TRBV6-1 and TRBJ2-5; D gene ambiguous. V lost 6 bases, J lost 4 bases, and 15 bases lay in between. Germline loops: CDR1 MNHNS, CDR2 SASEGT. The CDR3 is 14 amino acids. CDR3 residues: CASRKALVSETQYF. DNA for the CDR3: TGTGCCAGCAGGAAGGCCCTAGTCTCAGAGACCCAGTACTTC.

This chain links TRBV7-9 with TRBJ2-1, with 7 nucleotides matching TRBD1. This CDR3 has 18 amino acids. Germline V gene data show CDR1 as SEHNR and CDR2 as FQNEAQ (reference sequence). With 4 bases clipped from V and 0 bases from J, the junction kept 12 bases outside the gene matches. CDR3 region: CASSSRTDRLSSYNEQFF. The DNA for the CDR3 is TGTGCCAGCAGCTCCAGAACGGACAGGCTGAGCTCCTACAATGAGCAGTTCTTC.

In this sample, this clone turned up once. The chain's CDR3 is CASSQTGVYNEQFF. CDR3 in DNA: TGTGCCAGCAGCCAAACGGGAGTATACAATGAGCAGTTCTTC. The V and J genes are TRBV11-2 and TRBJ2-1, with a possible D match to TRBD2 (6 bases). Germline values: CDR1 SGHAT, CDR2 FQNNGV. The CDR3 sequence is 14 residues long. Trimming stripped 5 bases from V and 4 bases from J, with 12 bases between. The entire variable domain, with the rest obtained from reference TRBV11-2 and TRBJ2-1, is as follows: EAGVAQSPRYKIIEKRQSVAFWCNPISGHATLYWYQQILGQGPKLLIQFQNNGVVDDSQLPKDRFSAERLKGVDSTLKIQPAKLEDSAVYLCASSQTGVYNEQFFGPGTRLTVL.

The gene calls are TRBV6-5 and TRBJ2-3, with a weak D call TRBD1 (6 bases). The CDR3 is made up of 14 amino acids. V was cut by 6 bases and J by 2 bases, with 12 bases left in between. The germline V gene encodes CDR1 MNHEY and CDR2 SVGAGI. DNA for the CDR3: TGTGCCAGCAGCTTCACAGGGTCCACAGATACGCAGTATTTT. It encodes CASSFTGSTDTQYF.

The V gene is TRBV11-3, the J gene TRBJ2-7, with TRBD2 as a possible D gene (6 bases). The ends were cut back, 5 bases at V and 6 bases at J, with 11 bases in the middle. Per germline, CDR1 SGHNT and CDR2 YENEEA. The CDR3 runs 12 residues. In DNA form, the CDR3 reads TGTGCCAGCAGCCCTGGGGGGACCGAGCAGTACTTC. Residues: CASSPGGTEQYF.

The V gene is TRBV4-1, the J gene TRBJ2-7; the match to TRBD2 covers 9 bases. V shed 2 bases, J shed 6 bases, and the junction held 8 bases outside the gene matches. Germline V gene lookup returns CDR1 MGHRA and CDR2 YSYEKL. CDR3 length: 15 amino acids. The CDR3 coding sequence is TGCGCCAGCAGCCAATGGCTAGCGGGGCCGGGCGAGCAGTACTTC. Amino acid sequence: CASSQWLAGPGEQYF.

The gene calls are TRBV29-1 and TRBJ1-4, with TRBD1 matching 7 bases. V trimming: 6 bases; J trimming: 3 bases; junction bases outside the gene matches: 1. Germline CDR1 and CDR2: SQVTM and ANQGSEA. The CDR3 is 12 amino acids. The CDR3 coding sequence is TGCAGCGTCGGGACAGCTAATGAAAAACTGTTTTTT. It encodes CSVGTANEKLFF.

Concerning this clone: The conserved final phenylalanine or tryptophan is absent from the CDR3, which likely points to a read error. The CDR3 nucleotides are TGTGCCAGCAGTTTCCCCGGGAGCCGGGATACGCAGTATCTT. As protein: CASSFPGSRDTQYL. This chain uses TRBV27 with TRBJ2-3, with D maybe TRBD2 (6 bases). CDR3 length: 14 residues. Trimming stripped 3 bases from V and 6 bases from J, with 13 bases between. The germline V gene has CDR1 MNHEY and CDR2 SMNVEV (reference sequence).